These T cell receptor beta chains were read from a single sample in a study of T-cell memory formation after mild COVID-19. TCRdb called the 5' RACE reads again in MiXCR, with one record for every CDR3 protein. The data hold approximately 270,000 distinct CDR3 sequences, with roughly 15% observed a single time. The specimen was PBMCs or a T cell subset sorted from them (not recorded which). These TCRs come from a man aged 18 to 30 who had mild COVID-19 (a few samples of this study predate the infection). Cell type and time point are not known. Both conserved end residues are part of each CDR3. Fields, in order: D gene, J gene, clone size, V gene, CDR3 protein, CDR3 DNA. A D gene is named only where the DNA matches it firmly. Not all rows give a size; the values are once, few, many and, for expanded clones, a class.

.,TRBJ1-5,.,TRBV5-5,CASSLGSLDNQPQHF,TGTGCCAGCAGCTTGGGTTCACTGGACAATCAGCCCCAGCATTTT
.,TRBJ1-1,few,TRBV7-2,CASSLVGYTEAFF,TGTGCCAGCAGCTTAGTGGGGTACACTGAAGCTTTCTTT
.,TRBJ1-1,.,TRBV5-1,CASGRGGDRSTEAFF,TGCGCCAGCGGGAGAGGGGGGGATAGGAGCACTGAAGCTTTCTTT
.,TRBJ1-1,few,TRBV24-1,CATRNRVGTEAFF,TGTGCCACCAGAAACAGGGTGGGCACTGAAGCTTTCTTT
.,TRBJ2-7,.,TRBV6-1,CASSEVVTATYQQYF,TGTGCCAGCAGTGAAGTGGTGACAGCCACGTACCAGCAGTACTTC
.,TRBJ2-3,many,TRBV9,CASSYVSSTDTQYF,TGTGCCAGCAGCTACGTTTCCTCCACAGATACGCAGTATTTT
.,TRBJ2-5,many,TRBV20-1,CSARLLAETQYF,TGCAGTGCCCGCCTGCTAGCCGAGACCCAGTACTTC
TRBD2,TRBJ2-7,many,TRBV5-1,CASSPGTSVTYEQYF,TGCGCCAGCAGCCCCGGGACTAGCGTAACCTACGAGCAGTACTTC
.,TRBJ2-3,once,TRBV13,CASGLGGGAVETQYF,TGTGCCAGCGGCTTGGGGGGGGGGGCCGTAGAAACGCAGTATTTT
.,TRBJ2-4,.,TRBV7-2,CASSPHSGNSGKNIQYF,TGTGCCAGCAGCCCGCACTCCGGGAATTCGGGCAAAAACATTCAGTACTTC
.,TRBJ2-2,.,TRBV7-9,CASSLVPSNTGELFF,TGTGCCAGCAGCTTAGTGCCTTCGAACACCGGGGAGCTGTTTTTT
TRBD2,TRBJ2-7,few,TRBV20-1,CSARNSGGAGSSYEQYF,TGCAGTGCTAGAAACAGCGGGGGGGCCGGAAGTTCCTACGAGCAGTACTTC
.,TRBJ2-3,.,TRBV7-2,CASSGPADTQYF,TGTGCCAGTTCGGGGCCTGCAGATACGCAGTATTTT
TRBD1,TRBJ1-2,few,TRBV12-3/TRBV12-4,CASTWGQGAVGYTF,TGTGCCAGCACCTGGGGACAGGGGGCGGTCGGCTACACCTTC
.,TRBJ2-7,many,TRBV4-3,CASSQARGSSYEQYF,TGCGCCAGCAGCCAAGCGCGGGGAAGCTCCTACGAGCAGTACTTC
.,TRBJ2-3,.,TRBV29-1,CSFGQTDTQYF,TGCAGCTTTGGACAGACAGATACGCAGTATTTT
.,TRBJ1-5,.,TRBV20-1,CSASSGPQPQHF,TGCAGTGCTAGTTCAGGGCCTCAGCCCCAGCATTTT
.,TRBJ2-5,.,TRBV7-2,CASSSAGHQETQYF,TGTGCCAGCAGCTCCGCGGGGCACCAAGAGACCCAGTACTTC
.,TRBJ2-1,.,TRBV20-1,CSAMMGAVYNEQFF,TGCAGTGCTATGATGGGGGCAGTATACAATGAGCAGTTCTTC
TRBD2,TRBJ2-4,few,TRBV7-2,CASSLSGAGGQNIQYF,TGTGCCAGCAGCTTATCGGGTGCGGGGGGACAAAACATTCAGTACTTC
.,TRBJ1-1,few,TRBV4-3,CASSQEGQGKAFF,TGCGCCAGCAGCCAAGAAGGGCAGGGGAAAGCTTTCTTT
TRBD1,TRBJ1-5,once,TRBV12-3/TRBV12-4,CASSLKGAHQPQHF,TGTGCCAGCAGTTTAAAGGGGGCACATCAGCCCCAGCATTTT
TRBD1,TRBJ2-1,.,TRBV12-3/TRBV12-4,CASTPLRQGNEQFF,TGTGCCAGCACCCCTTTAAGACAGGGCAATGAGCAGTTCTTC
.,TRBJ2-3,.,TRBV19,CASSAAPPGERTDTQYF,TGTGCCAGTAGTGCCGCCCCTCCGGGGGAGCGCACAGATACGCAGTATTTT
.,TRBJ1-2,.,TRBV29-1,CSVGQTYGYTF,TGCAGCGTTGGTCAGACCTATGGCTACACCTTC
TRBD2,TRBJ2-5,.,TRBV25-1,CASSSRTSGGLWETQYF,TGTGCCAGCAGTTCCCGGACTAGCGGGGGGCTGTGGGAGACCCAGTACTTC
TRBD1,TRBJ2-7,few,TRBV2,CASSSQGSLDEQYF,TGTGCCAGCAGTTCACAGGGGAGCCTCGACGAGCAGTACTTC
TRBD2,TRBJ2-5,.,TRBV10-3,CAISDRGGPETQYF,TGTGCCATCAGTGACCGGGGGGGCCCAGAGACCCAGTACTTC
.,TRBJ2-5,few,TRBV20-1,CSASPRGATWETQYF,TGCAGTGCTAGTCCCCGGGGGGCTACTTGGGAGACCCAGTACTTC
.,TRBJ2-7,.,TRBV15,CATSTKAAVLKPYEQYF,TGTGCCACCAGCACAAAGGCCGCCGTGCTAAAACCCTACGAGCAGTACTTC
TRBD2,TRBJ2-1,few,TRBV12-3/TRBV12-4,CASSSSGGANEQFF,TGTGCCAGCAGTTCCAGCGGGGGGGCGAATGAGCAGTTCTTC